The following is a TCR beta chain sequence with its context. This sample was included in a study of human T cells and chemical hapten exposure. Whole-study context: A patient group, mainly female, showed alopecia areata, totalis or universalis.

Indicated time point: pre-sensitization, week 0. Noted treatment: therapeutic diphenylcyclopropenone sensitization with weekly scalp DPC. Staff drew blood before applying each patch test. Participating donors were patients with alopecia, aged 18 to 70 years, considered appropriate candidates for DPC. Germline values: CDR1 SEHNR, CDR2 FQNEAQ (reference sequence). Trimming cost V 4 bases and J 6 bases, with 10 bases left between them. This CDR3 is built from 14 residues. TCRdb analysed the RACE reads with MiXCR anew, one entry per CDR3 protein. The data hold some 300,000 distinct CDR3 sequences, with around 5.5% observed a single time.

V usage is TRBV7-9 and J usage is TRBJ2-6, with D unresolved. This receptor was obtained from a woman aged 18-35 years with alopecia areata. Some clones in this sample may be carry-over from other donors' samples. This specimen consisted of whole blood, obtained in connection with sensitization to the hapten diphenylcyclopropenone (DPC). CDR3 region: CASSSNGEANVLTF. CDR3 in DNA: TGTGCCAGCAGCTCGAATGGGGAGGCCAACGTCCTGACTTTC.